These T cell receptor beta chains were read from a single sample in a study of OX40 agonist ivuxolimab in advanced cancers. This table comes from immunoSEQ multiplex PCR, and its TCRdb copy is limited to in-frame clones, with some not included. The table has tens of thousands of clones, around 91% seen once. This specimen was CD4+ or CD8+ T cells sorted from blood, taken in a trial of the OX40 agonist ivuxolimab. The origin of the receptors is an adult with an advanced solid tumor such as melanoma, head and neck, liver or kidney cancer. The CDR3 runs from the conserved cysteine through the conserved F or W. Each record gives: CDR3 length, V gene, clone size, J gene, D gene, CDR3 DNA, CDR3 protein. The D gene is left open where the match is weak. A row's size may be missing; if present it is once, few, many or a size class.

len: 15; v_gene: TRBV18; abundance: .; j_gene: TRBJ2-2; d_gene: .; CDR3nt: TGTGCCAGCTCACCACAAGTGGAGGCGGGCGGGGAGCTGTTTTTT; CDR3aa: CASSPQVEAGGELFF
len: 14; v_gene: TRBV6-1; abundance: .; j_gene: TRBJ2-7; d_gene: TRBD1; CDR3nt: TGTGCCAGCAGTGAATTGGGACAGGACTACGAGCAGTACTTC; CDR3aa: CASSELGQDYEQYF
len: 15; v_gene: TRBV4-3; abundance: .; j_gene: TRBJ2-2; d_gene: TRBD1; CDR3nt: TGCGCCAGCAGCCAAGAGACAGGGGTGGCCGGGGAGCTGTTTTTT; CDR3aa: CASSQETGVAGELFF
len: 15; v_gene: TRBV7-2; abundance: few; j_gene: TRBJ1-6; d_gene: TRBD1; CDR3nt: TGTGCCAGCAGCCTCCGGGACAGGGGCAATTCACCCCTCCACTTT; CDR3aa: CASSLRDRGNSPLHF
len: 15; v_gene: TRBV18; abundance: .; j_gene: TRBJ2-1; d_gene: .; CDR3nt: TGTGCCAGCTCACCCGCCAGGGAGTCTAACAATGAGCAGTTCTTC; CDR3aa: CASSPARESNNEQFF
len: 14; v_gene: TRBV18; abundance: .; j_gene: TRBJ2-7; d_gene: TRBD2; CDR3nt: TGTGCCAGCTCACCACTAGCGGGGTCCTACGAGCAGTACTTC; CDR3aa: CASSPLAGSYEQYF
len: 16; v_gene: TRBV18; abundance: .; j_gene: TRBJ1-3; d_gene: .; CDR3nt: TGTGCCAGCTCACCAGTAGGGGCCTCCTCTGGAAACACCATATATTTT; CDR3aa: CASSPVGASSGNTIYF
len: 15; v_gene: TRBV5-5; abundance: .; j_gene: TRBJ2-1; d_gene: TRBD2; CDR3nt: TGTGCCAGCTCTTCGTGGGGGAGGGCCCTCAATGAGCAGTTCTTC; CDR3aa: CASSSWGRALNEQFF
len: 14; v_gene: TRBV7-7; abundance: .; j_gene: TRBJ2-1; d_gene: .; CDR3nt: TGTGCTAGCAGCTTAAGGGTTGGTGGAGACATGCTGTTCTTC; CDR3aa: CASSLRVGGDMLFF
len: 16; v_gene: TRBV7-2; abundance: .; j_gene: TRBJ2-1; d_gene: .; CDR3nt: TGTGCCAGCAGCTTAGACACCGAGAGCTCCTACAATGAGCAGTTCTTC; CDR3aa: CASSLDTESSYNEQFF
len: 17; v_gene: TRBV2; abundance: .; j_gene: TRBJ1-1; d_gene: TRBD1; CDR3nt: TGTGCCAGCAGCCCCCTTGAGGGACAGGGACGGAACACTGAAGCTTTCTTT; CDR3aa: CASSPLEGQGRNTEAFF
len: 16; v_gene: TRBV18; abundance: .; j_gene: TRBJ2-1; d_gene: .; CDR3nt: TGTGCCAGCTCACCACCGGGTGGGGAGCTTGGCAATGAGCAGTTCTTC; CDR3aa: CASSPPGGELGNEQFF
len: 15; v_gene: TRBV11-2; abundance: .; j_gene: TRBJ2-2; d_gene: .; CDR3nt: TGTGCCAGCAGCTTAGATCCAGGGAATACCGGGGAGCTGTTTTTT; CDR3aa: CASSLDPGNTGELFF
len: 15; v_gene: TRBV11-2; abundance: .; j_gene: TRBJ1-1; d_gene: .; CDR3nt: TGTGCCAGCAGCTTAGCCGGGACGGCGAACACTGAAGCTTTCTTT; CDR3aa: CASSLAGTANTEAFF
len: 15; v_gene: TRBV2; abundance: once; j_gene: TRBJ2-3; d_gene: .; CDR3nt: TGTGCCAGCAGAAATCAAATCCGGGACCCAGATACGCAGTATTTT; CDR3aa: CASRNQIRDPDTQYF
len: 14; v_gene: TRBV7-2; abundance: .; j_gene: TRBJ2-6; d_gene: .; CDR3nt: TGTGCCAGCAGCTTAAGGACTGGGGCCAACGTCCTGACTTTC; CDR3aa: CASSLRTGANVLTF
len: 11; v_gene: TRBV7-2; abundance: .; j_gene: TRBJ2-2; d_gene: .; CDR3nt: TGTGCCAGCAGCTCTCGCGGGGAGCTGTTTTTT; CDR3aa: CASSSRGELFF
len: 13; v_gene: TRBV9; abundance: .; j_gene: TRBJ2-2; d_gene: .; CDR3nt: TGTGCCAGCAGCGTGAGGAATGACGGGGAGCTGTTTTTT; CDR3aa: CASSVRNDGELFF